The T cell receptor beta chain under discussion was sequenced for a study of blood T cell repertoires in COVID-19. Study at large: T cells, B-cell-depleted T cells, or PBMCs supplied cDNA or gDNA.

Only in-frame clones appear in the TCRdb table, and some are missing; sequencing was by immunoSEQ multiplex PCR. The sample holds 100,000 to 150,000 clones, roughly four fifths seen once. Germline V gives CDR1 SGHNT, CDR2 YENEEA. CDR3 length: 13 residues. V lost 5 bases to trimming and J lost 12 bases, with 17 bases between them. This clone has at least ten counts. The genes are TRBV11-3 and TRBJ2-4, with D unclear. The sequenced material came from peripheral blood. This clonotype originated in a human donor in a cohort sampled during active COVID-19. DNA of the CDR3: TGTGCCAGCAGCCCGAGCCCATCCTCAAATCAGTACTTC. It encodes CASSPSPSSNQYF.